The entry below gives a single T cell receptor beta chain sequence along with its context. This entry comes from a study of CD8 T cells in Susac syndrome. The CDR3 is 14 amino acids. Trimming took off 5 bases at V and 5 bases at J, with 13 bases between the two ends. When the RNA was reverse transcribed, random hexamers were used with an input of 0.5 to 1 ug. The authors amplified TCR beta CDR3 across 54 Vbeta and 13 Jbeta using immunoSEQ multiplex PCR. TCRdb processed the immunoSEQ multiplex PCR reads anew with MiXCR; each CDR3 protein has one entry. Of hundreds of thousands of distinct CDR3 sequences in the sample, approximately 85% were seen once. In blood CD8+ and CD4+ T cells, TCR beta underwent sequencing. The multiple sclerosis control group comprised treatment-naive patients with stable or active relapsing-remitting disease. CD8+ and CD4+ T cells were negatively isolated; TEMRA cells were FACS-enriched.

This TCR came from a human donor with multiple sclerosis. Material for sequencing was CD8+ T cells from PBMCs. The chain joins TRBV12-3 or TRBV12-4 to TRBJ1-5, with D maybe TRBD1 (6 bases). The CDR3 bases are TGTGCCAGCAGTAGGACAGAGGATTATCAGCCCCAGCATTTT. Amino acids: CASSRTEDYQPQHF.